Below are 19 T cell receptor beta chains sequenced from a single sample in a study of T cell responses to AZD1222 COVID-19 vaccine. Sequencing used immunoSEQ multiplex PCR; TCRdb keeps in-frame clones, though not all of them. The repertoire holds around 150,000 clones, with about nine tenths as singletons. Material: peripheral blood, obtained on day 0 of AZD1222 vaccination. The receptors originated from an adult in good health.

V and J are TRBV28 and TRBJ2-7; TRBD1 agrees at 9 bases. The CDR3 has 15 amino acids. Germline-derived CDR1 and CDR2 are MDHEN and SYDVKM. Losses at the gene ends were 6 bases for V and 2 bases for J; bases not matched to a gene: 8. CDR3 loop: CASSLTGGETYEQYF. DNA of the CDR3: TGTGCCAGCAGCCTAACAGGGGGCGAAACCTACGAGCAGTACTTC.

The chain is built from TRBV3-1 (or the pseudogene TRBV3-2) and TRBJ1-1; D not certain. CDR1 is LGHDT and CDR2 is YNNKEL in the germline V gene (reference sequence). V gave up 0 bases and J gave up 1 base, with 15 bases separating them. This CDR3 contains 17 residues. In DNA form, the CDR3 reads TGTGCCAGCAGCCAAGAGATGATAGGGCAGCCGAACACTGAAGCTTTCTTT. As protein: CASSQEMIGQPNTEAFF.

The chain combines TRBV7-2 with TRBJ1-4; no reliable D call. CDR1 and CDR2 from the germline V gene are SGHTA and FQGNSA. The CDR3 consists of 12 residues. V lost 5 bases and J 7 bases, leaving 8 bases between the germline ends. The chain's CDR3 is CASSRATEKLFF. The CDR3 region has the DNA TGTGCCAGCAGCAGGGCTACTGAAAAACTGTTTTTT.

The genes are TRBV11-3 and TRBJ2-3, with 8 bases matching TRBD2. The CDR3 runs 14 residues. The germline V gene encodes CDR1 SGHNT and CDR2 YENEEA. The V segment lost 6 bases and the J segment 1 base; nucleotides outside the gene matches: 3. The chain's CDR3 is CASSLTSGTDTQYF. For the CDR3, the DNA is TGTGCCAGCAGTTTGACTAGCGGCACAGATACGCAGTATTTT.

The V gene is TRBV2, the J gene TRBJ1-6; D call uncertain. Trimming left V 4 bases short and J 0 bases short, with 7 bases between. From germline, CDR1 is SNHLY and CDR2 FYNNEI. The CDR3 length is 15 residues. The CDR3 nucleotides read TGTGCCAGCAGTGGACGGAGCTCCTATAATTCACCCCTCCACTTT. Amino acid sequence: CASSGRSSYNSPLHF.

The V call is TRBV18, the J call TRBJ1-2; tentative D call: TRBD1 (5 bases). From germline, CDR1 is KGHSH and CDR2 LQKENI. The CDR3 totals 13 residues. Trimming removed 0 bases at V and 8 bases at J, with 10 bases between. In DNA form, the CDR3 reads TGTGCCAGCTCACCACCGGGGGACTGGGGCTACACCTTC. This sequence encodes CASSPPGDWGYTF.

The chain has TRBV5-1 and TRBJ2-2; perhaps D is TRBD1 or TRBD2 (5 bases each). This CDR3 spans 13 amino acids. Trimming stripped 1 base from V and 6 bases from J, with 7 bases between. CDR1 SGHRS and CDR2 YFSETQ come from the germline V gene. The CDR3: CASSLKGPGELFF. DNA for the CDR3: TGCGCCAGCAGCTTGAAGGGACCCGGGGAGCTGTTTTTT.

V is TRBV6-5 and J is TRBJ2-2; no clear D. Germline CDR1 and CDR2: MNHEY and SVGAGI. The CDR3 runs 14 residues. Trimming removed 6 bases from V and 0 bases from J, with 8 bases in between. CDR3 sequence reads: CASRIFTNTGELFF. CDR3 in DNA: TGTGCCAGCAGAATTTTTACGAACACCGGGGAGCTGTTTTTT.

The chain uses TRBV18 and TRBJ2-7, with TRBD2 matching 10 bases. The CDR3 covers 13 residues. Unmatched junction bases numbered 3, after V lost 3 bases and J lost 7 bases. Per germline, CDR1 KGHSH and CDR2 LQKENI. CDR3 nucleotide sequence: TGTGCCAGCTCACCTCCGGGACTAGCGGAGCAGTACTTC. Translating it yields CASSPPGLAEQYF.

V and J are TRBV21-1 and TRBJ2-7. TRBV21-1 is noted as a pseudogene. This CDR3 has 19 residues. The CDR3 DNA reads TGTGCCAGCAGCAAAATGCCGTCCTCCTTTGGCCGGACCCCCTACGAGCAGTACTTC. Its translation is CASSKMPSSFGRTPYEQYF.

The chain combines TRBV12-3 or TRBV12-4 with TRBJ1-6; D is ambiguous. V was clipped by 4 bases and J by 4 bases, with 2 bases between them. CDR3 length equals 12 residues. Written as DNA, the CDR3 is TGTGCCAGCAGTTATTATAATTCACCCCTCCACTTT. Protein product: CASSYYNSPLHF.

This chain connects TRBV5-1 to TRBJ2-5; no reliable D call. The CDR3 is 13 amino acids. Trimming removed 4 bases from V and 5 bases from J, with 12 bases in between. Germline V gene sequence: CDR1 SGHRS, CDR2 YFSETQ. CDR3: CASSLSFRETQYF. The CDR3 coding sequence is TGCGCCAGCAGCCTGTCCTTTCGGGAGACCCAGTACTTC.

This clone was seen more than once but under ten times. The rearrangement links TRBV28 to TRBJ1-2, with 9 nucleotides matching TRBD1. Germline CDR1 reads MDHEN; CDR2 reads SYDVKM. This CDR3 comprises 15 residues. J was trimmed by 4 bases and V by 6 bases; bases with no gene match: 9. The CDR3 protein is CASRTGQGSSYGYTF. The CDR3 bases are TGTGCCAGCAGAACGGGACAGGGAAGTAGCTATGGCTACACCTTC.

This clone has a handful of counts. Other DNA variants within this sample encode the same CDR3. The chain links TRBV6-1 to TRBJ1-2, with a possible D match to TRBD1 (5 bases). The CDR3 is 12 residues long. The germline CDR1 and CDR2 sequences are MNHNS and SASEGT. V shed 1 base and J shed 5 bases, with 5 bases lying between them. CDR3 residues: CASSEGGYGYTF. The CDR3 nucleotides read TGTGCCAGCAGTGAAGGGGGGTATGGCTACACCTTC.

The rearrangement uses TRBV7-2 and TRBJ1-6; tentatively, D is TRBD1 (6 bases). The CDR3 is 17 amino acids. Deletions cut 5 bases from V and 4 bases from J, with 18 bases between. The germline V gene has CDR1 SGHTA and CDR2 FQGNSA. The CDR3 reads CASSPGAGRHYNSPLHF. The CDR3 region has the DNA TGTGCCAGCAGCCCGGGGGCGGGCAGGCATTATAATTCACCCCTCCACTTT.

This chain uses TRBV6-2 or TRBV6-3 with TRBJ1-6, with 7 nucleotides matching TRBD1. The junction had 5 bases not matched to a gene; V was cut back by 2 bases and J by 7 bases. Germline V gene sequence: CDR1 MNHEY, CDR2 SVGEGT. This CDR3 region has 15 residues. The CDR3 nucleotides read TGTGCCAGCAGTTACAAGGGGGCAGGGAATTCACCCCTCCACTTT. It encodes CASSYKGAGNSPLHF.

This clone came up once. This chain joins TRBV19 and TRBJ2-2; 8 bases fit TRBD1. The CDR3 sequence is 15 residues long. J gave up 0 bases and V 10 bases, and 7 bases lay outside the gene matches. CDR1 is LNHDA, CDR2 SQIVND, per germline (reference sequence). In DNA, the CDR3 is TGTGCCACCTACCGGACAGGGTCGAACACCGGGGAGCTGTTTTTT. Encoded protein: CATYRTGSNTGELFF.

This chain joins TRBV6-2 or TRBV6-3 and TRBJ1-2; D uncertain. Germline lookup yields CDR1 MNHEY and CDR2 SVGEGT. The CDR3 covers 14 residues. The ends were cut back, 6 bases at V and 4 bases at J, with 15 bases in the middle. CDR3 sequence (DNA): TGTGCCAGCAGCCCCGTGGGGTTCGGCTATGGCTACACCTTC. As protein: CASSPVGFGYGYTF.

The V gene is TRBV5-1, the J gene TRBJ2-3, with 8 bases fitting TRBD2. J was trimmed by 0 bases and V by 0 bases; bases with no gene match: 3. This CDR3 contains 16 residues. Germline values: CDR1 SGHRS, CDR2 YFSETQ. The CDR3 reads CASSLGVAGSTDTQYF. Here the CDR3 DNA reads TGCGCCAGCAGCTTGGGGGTAGCGGGGAGCACAGATACGCAGTATTTT. The full variable domain, its missing parts supplied by reference TRBV5-1 and TRBJ2-3, is KAGVTQTPRYLIKTRGQQVTLSCSPISGHRSVSWYQQTPGQGLQFLFEYFSETQRNKGNFPGRFSGRQFSNSRSEMNVSTLELGDSALYLCASSLGVAGSTDTQYFGPGTRLTVL.